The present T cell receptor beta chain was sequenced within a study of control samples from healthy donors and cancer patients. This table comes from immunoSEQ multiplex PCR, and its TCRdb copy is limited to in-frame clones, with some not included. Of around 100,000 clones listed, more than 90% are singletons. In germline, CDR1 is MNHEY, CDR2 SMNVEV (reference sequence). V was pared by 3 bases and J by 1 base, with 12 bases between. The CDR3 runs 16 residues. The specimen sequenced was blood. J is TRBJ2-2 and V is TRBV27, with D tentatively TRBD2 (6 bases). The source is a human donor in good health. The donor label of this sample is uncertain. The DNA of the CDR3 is TGTGCCAGCAGTTTCAGCGGGTGGGGGAACACCGGGGAGCTGTTTTTT. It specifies CASSFSGWGNTGELFF.